The entry that follows covers one T cell receptor beta chain sequence. Its antigen is not yet known. Base qualities were left out, and no much larger clone turns up one base away. Cut back by 6 bases and 6 bases, the V and J ends lie 12 bases apart. The CDR3 spans 12 residues, from the cysteine through the phenylalanine. The CDR3 DNA has 36 bases and is translated from base 1. According to the germline V gene, CDR1 reads MNHEY and CDR2 reads SVGAGI. The sample belongs to a study of CD8 T cells in ankylosing spondylitis (TCRdb year 2017). With regard to the full study: The study profiled T cell receptor beta repertoires in healthy donors and ankylosing spondylitis patients to find disease-linked TCR variants. Peripheral blood was sampled, and synovial fluid was also collected from ankylosing spondylitis patients. The full study cohort was made up of about two dozen ankylosing spondylitis patients and roughly 98 healthy donors.

Beyond this particular receptor, the publication reports: A CD8+ phenotype was shown by the disease-linked clones, which were found at relatively low frequencies in peripheral blood. Some motif variants were previously reported in synovial fluid and blood of reactive arthritis patients, suggesting common disease-initiation mechanisms. According to the report, matched synovial fluid samples from ankylosing spondylitis patients were significantly enriched for the disease-linked clones. Blood from ankylosing spondylitis patients appeared to be characterized by a TCR beta motif composed of 7 to 9 highly homologous amino acid variants.

Sequencer: Illumina HiSeq 2500. TCR beta libraries were prepared by quantitative 5'-RACE with molecular barcodes. The study's processing was this. To identify disease-linked TCR variants, a new computational method was used, one built on a probabilistic model of VDJ rearrangement. The public reads were run again by TCRdb, first through fastp at Q25 and then through MiXCR, and only productive beta chains were kept. Entries that share a CDR3 protein sequence are merged under the most common genes and DNA. These V and J calls originate from TCRdb's pipeline instead of the authors' own analysis. The sample table shows fewer than 400,000 distinct CDR3 sequences, and about a fifth are seen once. Of the sample, about 15% falls within the top ten clones.

The source of this sequence is a male donor with ankylosing spondylitis. The chain is made from TRBV6-5 and TRBJ2-7, and TRBD1 may be the D gene, going by 7 matching bases. The specimen was blood, either unsorted or a sorted T cell fraction (not recorded which). The CDR3 sequence is CASREGAFEQYF. In nucleotides, the sequence is TGTGCCAGCAGGGAGGGGGCATTCGAGCAGTACTTC.